This is a list of T cell receptor beta chains from one sample in a study of Graves' ophthalmopathy and Graves' hyperthyroidism. MiXCR, run by TCRdb on the multiplex PCR reads, gives a single entry per CDR3 protein. The sample includes over 500,000 distinct CDR3 sequences, about 20% of them seen just once. Sequenced: peripheral blood. The receptors come from a woman between 18 and 29 years old with stable Graves' hyperthyroidism. Some clones in this sample may be carry-over from other donors' samples. Both conserved end residues are part of each CDR3. Each record gives: CDR3 DNA, CDR3 protein, J gene, clone size, V gene, D gene. A D gene is named only where the DNA matches it firmly. Size is omitted from some rows. Given values are once, few, many or a class for expanded clones.

DNA: TGTGCCTGGAGTGTACAAGGGGACTACGAGCAGTACTTC; CDR3: CAWSVQGDYEQYF; J: TRBJ2-7; size: -; V: TRBV30; D: -
DNA: TGTGCCATCAGTGAGTCGGGTGCGGGGAGTTCCTACGAGCAGTACTTC; CDR3: CAISESGAGSSYEQYF; J: TRBJ2-7; size: few; V: TRBV10-3; D: -
DNA: TGTGCCAGCAGTTACCCGACTGAGTTGGACACTGAAGCTTTCTTT; CDR3: CASSYPTELDTEAFF; J: TRBJ1-1; size: -; V: TRBV6-2/TRBV6-3; D: -
DNA: TGTGCCAGCAGGGGACAGGGCCGGTTGGGGCAGTACTTC; CDR3: CASRGQGRLGQYF; J: TRBJ2-7; size: -; V: TRBV7-2; D: TRBD1
DNA: TGTGCCTGGAGGAGATCGGGGAGCACTGAAGCTTTCTTT; CDR3: CAWRRSGSTEAFF; J: TRBJ1-1; size: many; V: TRBV30; D: -
DNA: TGTGCCTGGAGTAATACAGGGGGCGGTGGAAACACCATATATTTT; CDR3: CAWSNTGGGGNTIYF; J: TRBJ1-3; size: many; V: TRBV30; D: TRBD1
DNA: TGTGCCAGCAGCTTAGTAACAGGGGTGAACTCCTACGAGCAGTACTTC; CDR3: CASSLVTGVNSYEQYF; J: TRBJ2-7; size: -; V: TRBV11-2; D: TRBD1
DNA: TGTGCCAGTAAGGTAGTAGGGCCCGGGGAGCTGTTTTTT; CDR3: CASKVVGPGELFF; J: TRBJ2-2; size: many; V: TRBV19; D: -
DNA: TGTGCCAGCAGTGCTGACACGCCTACGGAGACCCAGTACTTC; CDR3: CASSADTPTETQYF; J: TRBJ2-5; size: -; V: TRBV2; D: -
DNA: TGCGCCAGCGGGATGGGGGCTAGTACCGAGCAGTACTTC; CDR3: CASGMGASTEQYF; J: TRBJ2-7; size: many; V: TRBV5-1; D: -
DNA: TGCAGTGCTGACCCCACCAACTATGGCTACACCTTC; CDR3: CSADPTNYGYTF; J: TRBJ1-2; size: many; V: TRBV20-1; D: -
DNA: TGTGCCAGCAGTCCCCTCGACAGGGGCAATCAGCCCCAGCATTTT; CDR3: CASSPLDRGNQPQHF; J: TRBJ1-5; size: many; V: TRBV6-1; D: TRBD1